This T cell receptor (beta chain) was sequenced in a study of CD8+CD57+ T cells in acquired aplastic anemia. Study-level background: Mean yield of DNA from sorted CD4+ and CD8+ cells was 2.5 to 4 ug. The study, taken as a whole, reports: Any difference that existed in CD8+ Simpson's diversity between patients and controls was not significant. The number of CD8+ CDR3 sequences shared by patients and controls was twenty-nine.

The template used for profiling TCR beta VDJ and CDR3 was genomic DNA. MiXCR, run by TCRdb on the reads, gives a single entry per CDR3 protein. Of approximately 220,000 distinct CDR3 sequences listed, approximately 51% were seen once; the top ten hold roughly 21%. About this clonotype itself: Antigen specificity is unknown.

Individuals selected for sequencing had exhibited CD8+CD57+ cell expansion on flow cytometry. The patients all had a severe acquired aplastic anemia diagnosis. The sequence was obtained from a human donor with aplastic anemia. What was sequenced was sorted CD4+, CD8+, or CD8+CD57+ T cells (not recorded which) from PBMCs.

The CDR3 nucleotides read TGTGCCAGCAGCGCCGGACGGAGCTCCTACAATGAGCAGTTCTTC. Residues: CASSAGRSSYNEQFF. The chain carries TRBV9 and TRBJ2-1; the D is unclear. The CDR3 covers 15 residues. With 3 bases removed from V and 0 bases from J, the gap between germline ends came to 10 bases. Per germline, CDR1 SGDLS and CDR2 YYNGEE.